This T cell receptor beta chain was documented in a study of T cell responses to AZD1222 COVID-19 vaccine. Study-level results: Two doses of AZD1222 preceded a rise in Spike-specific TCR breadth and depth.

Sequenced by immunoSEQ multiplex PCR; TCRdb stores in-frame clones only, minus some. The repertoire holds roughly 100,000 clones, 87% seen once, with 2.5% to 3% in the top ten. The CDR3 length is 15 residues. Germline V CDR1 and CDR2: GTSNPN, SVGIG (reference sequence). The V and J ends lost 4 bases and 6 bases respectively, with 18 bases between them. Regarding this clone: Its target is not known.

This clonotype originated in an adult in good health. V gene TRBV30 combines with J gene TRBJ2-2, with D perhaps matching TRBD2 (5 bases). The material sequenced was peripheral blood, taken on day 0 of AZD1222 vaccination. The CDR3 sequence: CAWNIGSQVPGELFF. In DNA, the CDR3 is TGTGCCTGGAATATAGGGAGCCAGGTTCCCGGGGAGCTGTTTTTT.